In this sample, the clone carrying this T cell receptor beta chain turned up a few times. Antigen specificity is unknown. The data belong to a study of molecular identifiers for immune sequencing clone quantification. The V gene end was trimmed by 2 bases and the J gene end by 8 bases; junction bases not matched to a gene: 7. The CDR3 length is 15 residues. Germline CDR1 is MNHEY and CDR2 is SVGEGT. The study, taken as a whole, reports: Highly expanded clone sizes could be underestimated by identical TCR molecules that share a barcode. Detectable among about a million naive cells, according to reports, was Jurkat TCR RNA spiked in from one cell. The study found clones above 20 RNA copies held over 99% of effector molecules and under 1% in naive cells.

Previously described methods and listed TCR primers were employed for the bulk TCR libraries. TCRdb analysed the PCR reads with MiXCR anew, one entry per CDR3 protein. The table lists about 86,000 distinct CDR3 sequences, more than 20% of them singletons. The genes are TRBV6-2 or TRBV6-3 and TRBJ2-1, with 9 nucleotides matching TRBD2. The receptor's source is a human donor in good health. Some libraries in this study had Jurkat cell RNA spiked in. The sample comprised naive CD8+ T cells from blood, with Jurkat cell RNA spiked in. Subset noted: FACS-sorted CD8+CD4-CCR7+CD45RA+ naive T cells. The CDR3 is CASSYGSGSRDEQFF. As DNA, the CDR3 is TGTGCCAGCAGTTACGGTAGCGGGAGTAGAGATGAGCAGTTCTTC.